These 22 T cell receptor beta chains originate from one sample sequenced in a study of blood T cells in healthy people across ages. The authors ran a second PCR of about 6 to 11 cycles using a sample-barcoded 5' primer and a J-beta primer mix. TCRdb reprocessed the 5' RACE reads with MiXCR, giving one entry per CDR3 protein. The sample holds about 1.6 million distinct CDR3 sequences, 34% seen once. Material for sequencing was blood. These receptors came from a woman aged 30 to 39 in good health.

The CDR3: CSARSGGGAPEQFF. CDR3 nucleotide sequence: TGCAGTGCTAGGTCTGGCGGGGGGGCCCCTGAGCAGTTCTTC. The chain carries TRBV20-1 and TRBJ2-1; 9 bases line up with TRBD2. The CDR3 extends over 14 amino acids. The germline V gene has CDR1 DFQATT and CDR2 SNEGSKA (reference sequence). The trim removed 3 bases at V and 9 bases at J, leaving 9 bases unmatched.

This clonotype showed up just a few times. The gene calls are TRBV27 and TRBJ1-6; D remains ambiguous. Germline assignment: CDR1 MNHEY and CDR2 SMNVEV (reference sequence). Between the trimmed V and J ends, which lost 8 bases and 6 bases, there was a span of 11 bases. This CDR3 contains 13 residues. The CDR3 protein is CASGGSANSPLHF. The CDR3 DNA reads TGTGCCAGCGGAGGCAGCGCTAATTCACCCCTCCACTTT.

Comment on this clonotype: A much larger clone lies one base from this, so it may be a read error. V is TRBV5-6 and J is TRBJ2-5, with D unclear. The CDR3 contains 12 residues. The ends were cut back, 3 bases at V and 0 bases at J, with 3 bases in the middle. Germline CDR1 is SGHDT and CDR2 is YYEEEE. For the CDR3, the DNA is TGTGCCAGCAGCTGGAACCAAGAGACCCAGTACTTC. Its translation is CASSWNQETQYF.

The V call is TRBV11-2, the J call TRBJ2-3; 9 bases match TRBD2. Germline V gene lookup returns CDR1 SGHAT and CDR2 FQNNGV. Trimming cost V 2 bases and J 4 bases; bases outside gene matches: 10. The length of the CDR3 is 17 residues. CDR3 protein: CASSLLLAGGIADTQYF. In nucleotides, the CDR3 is TGTGCCAGCAGCTTATTATTGGCGGGAGGGATCGCAGATACGCAGTATTTT.

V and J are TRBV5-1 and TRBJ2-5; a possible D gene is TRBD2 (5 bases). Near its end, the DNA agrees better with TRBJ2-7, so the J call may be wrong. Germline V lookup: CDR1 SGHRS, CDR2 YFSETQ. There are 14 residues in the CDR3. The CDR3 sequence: CASSFERTTYEQYF. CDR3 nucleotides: TGCGCCAGCAGCTTTGAGCGGACCACCTACGAGCAGTACTTC.

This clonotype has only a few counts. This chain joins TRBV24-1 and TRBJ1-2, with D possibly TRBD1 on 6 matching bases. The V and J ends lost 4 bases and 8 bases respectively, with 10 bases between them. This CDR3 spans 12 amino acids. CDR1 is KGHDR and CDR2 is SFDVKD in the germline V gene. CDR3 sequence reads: CATSDAGQGYTF. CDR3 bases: TGTGCCACCAGTGACGCTGGACAGGGCTACACCTTC.

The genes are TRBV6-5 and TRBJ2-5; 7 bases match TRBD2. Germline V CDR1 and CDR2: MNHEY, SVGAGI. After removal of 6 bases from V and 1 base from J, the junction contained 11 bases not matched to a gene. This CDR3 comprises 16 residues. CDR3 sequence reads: CASSTWSSGAQETQYF. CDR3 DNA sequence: TGTGCCAGCAGCACCTGGTCCAGCGGGGCCCAAGAGACCCAGTACTTC.

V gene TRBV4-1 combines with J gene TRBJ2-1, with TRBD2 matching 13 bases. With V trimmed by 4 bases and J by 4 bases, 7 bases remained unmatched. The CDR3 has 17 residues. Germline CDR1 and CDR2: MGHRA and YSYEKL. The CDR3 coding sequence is TGCGCCAGCAGCCTTTCATTACTAGCGGGGGGGTACAATGAGCAGTTCTTC. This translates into CASSLSLLAGGYNEQFF.

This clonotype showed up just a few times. CDR3 in DNA: TGTGCCATCAGAGAATTTGGGCCAAATGAGCAGTTCTTC. Translating it yields CAIREFGPNEQFF. This sequence joins TRBV10-3 and TRBJ2-1; D gene unclear. The CDR3 loop spans 13 amino acids. V was clipped by 6 bases and J by 7 bases, with 13 bases between them. Germline V lookup: CDR1 ENHRY, CDR2 SYGVKD.

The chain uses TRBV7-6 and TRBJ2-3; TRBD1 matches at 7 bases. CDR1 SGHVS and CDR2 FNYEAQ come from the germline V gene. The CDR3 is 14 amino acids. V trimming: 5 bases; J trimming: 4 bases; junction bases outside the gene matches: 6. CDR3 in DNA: TGTGCCAGCAGCCTCACAGGGGAAGCAGATACGCAGTATTTT. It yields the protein CASSLTGEADTQYF.

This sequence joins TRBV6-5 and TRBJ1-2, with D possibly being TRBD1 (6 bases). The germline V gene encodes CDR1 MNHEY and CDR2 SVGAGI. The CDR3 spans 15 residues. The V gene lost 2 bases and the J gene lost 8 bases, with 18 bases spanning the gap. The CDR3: CASSYRGRGSYGYTF. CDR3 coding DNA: TGTGCCAGCAGTTACCGGGGCAGGGGTTCTTACGGCTACACCTTC.

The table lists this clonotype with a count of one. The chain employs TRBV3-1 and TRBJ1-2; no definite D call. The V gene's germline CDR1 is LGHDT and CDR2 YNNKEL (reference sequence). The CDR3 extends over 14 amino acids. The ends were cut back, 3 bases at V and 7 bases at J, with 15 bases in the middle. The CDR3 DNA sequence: TGTGCCAGCAGCCAGGCGGGCCTTCGGTTTGGCTACACCTTC. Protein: CASSQAGLRFGYTF.

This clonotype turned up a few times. The DNA of the CDR3 is TGTGCCAGCAGTGGGACAGGGGTTAGGACAGATACGCAGTATTTT. Amino acids: CASSGTGVRTDTQYF. V and J are TRBV2 and TRBJ2-3; 9 bases align to TRBD1. J lost 3 bases, V lost 4 bases, and 5 bases had no gene match. CDR1 is SNHLY, CDR2 FYNNEI, per germline. The CDR3 contains 15 residues.

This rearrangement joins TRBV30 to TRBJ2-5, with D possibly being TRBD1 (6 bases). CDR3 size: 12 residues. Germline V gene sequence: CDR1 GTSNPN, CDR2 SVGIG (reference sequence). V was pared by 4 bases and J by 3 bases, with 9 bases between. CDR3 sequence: CAWTGDKETQYF. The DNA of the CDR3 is TGTGCCTGGACAGGGGACAAAGAGACCCAGTACTTC.

The CDR3 spells CASRDREGPNTEAFF. The CDR3 region has the DNA TGTGCCAGCAGGGACAGGGAGGGTCCGAACACTGAAGCTTTCTTT. This chain uses TRBV7-9 with TRBJ1-1; 8 nucleotides match TRBD1. J was trimmed by 1 base and V by 6 bases; bases with no gene match: 7. Germline lookup yields CDR1 SEHNR and CDR2 FQNEAQ (reference sequence). This CDR3 contains 15 residues. The variable domain in full, completed from reference TRBV7-9 and TRBJ1-1, reads DTGVSQNPRHKITKRGQNVTFRCDPISEHNRLYWYRQTLGQGPEFLTYFQNEAQLEKSRLLSDRFSAERPKGSFSTLEIQRTEQGDSAMYLCASRDREGPNTEAFFGQGTRLTVV.

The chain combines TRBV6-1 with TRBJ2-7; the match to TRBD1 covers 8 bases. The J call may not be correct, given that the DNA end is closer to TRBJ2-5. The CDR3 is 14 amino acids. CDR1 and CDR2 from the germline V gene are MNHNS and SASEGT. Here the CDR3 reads CASGDRSEEETQYF. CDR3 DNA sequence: TGTGCCAGCGGGGACAGGTCGGAGGAAGAGACCCAGTACTTC.

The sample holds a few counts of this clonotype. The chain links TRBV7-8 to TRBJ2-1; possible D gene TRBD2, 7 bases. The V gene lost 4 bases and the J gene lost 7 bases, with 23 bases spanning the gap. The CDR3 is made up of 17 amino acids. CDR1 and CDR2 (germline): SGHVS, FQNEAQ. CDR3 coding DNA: TGTGCCAGCAGCTCGTCTCCTCTGTCGGGGGGACAAAATGAGCAGTTCTTC. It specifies CASSSSPLSGGQNEQFF.

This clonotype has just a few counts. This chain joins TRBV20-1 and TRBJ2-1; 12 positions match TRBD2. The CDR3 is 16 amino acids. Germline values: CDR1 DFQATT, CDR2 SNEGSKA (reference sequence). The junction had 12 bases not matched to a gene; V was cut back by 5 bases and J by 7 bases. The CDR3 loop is CSARSAFGTSGNEQFF. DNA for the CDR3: TGCAGTGCTCGCTCCGCTTTCGGGACTAGCGGGAATGAGCAGTTCTTC.

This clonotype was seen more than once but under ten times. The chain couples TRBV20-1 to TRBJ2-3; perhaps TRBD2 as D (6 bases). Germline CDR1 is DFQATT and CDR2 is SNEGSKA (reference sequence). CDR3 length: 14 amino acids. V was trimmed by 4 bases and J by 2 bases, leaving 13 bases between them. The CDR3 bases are TGCAGTGCTAAACAAGGCGGGGTCACAGATACGCAGTATTTT. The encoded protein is CSAKQGGVTDTQYF.

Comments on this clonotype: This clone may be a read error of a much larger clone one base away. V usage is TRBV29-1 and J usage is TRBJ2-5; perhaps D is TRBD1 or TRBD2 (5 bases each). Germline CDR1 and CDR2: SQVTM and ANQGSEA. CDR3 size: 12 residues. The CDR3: CSAWGSQDTQYF. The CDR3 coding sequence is TGCAGCGCCTGGGGGTCCCAAGACACCCAGTACTTC.

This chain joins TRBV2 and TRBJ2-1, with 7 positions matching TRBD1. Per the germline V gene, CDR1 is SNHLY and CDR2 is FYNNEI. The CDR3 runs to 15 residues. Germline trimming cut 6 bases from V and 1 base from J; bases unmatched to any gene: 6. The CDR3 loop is CASRDHRGSYNEQFF. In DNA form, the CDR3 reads TGTGCCAGCAGGGATCACAGGGGTTCCTACAATGAGCAGTTCTTC. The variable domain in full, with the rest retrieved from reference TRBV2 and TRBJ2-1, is EPEVTQTPSHQVTQMGQEVILRCVPISNHLYFYWYRQILGQKVEFLVSFYNNEISEKSEIFDDQFSVERPDGSNFTLKIRSTKLEDSAMYFCASRDHRGSYNEQFFGPGTRLTVL.

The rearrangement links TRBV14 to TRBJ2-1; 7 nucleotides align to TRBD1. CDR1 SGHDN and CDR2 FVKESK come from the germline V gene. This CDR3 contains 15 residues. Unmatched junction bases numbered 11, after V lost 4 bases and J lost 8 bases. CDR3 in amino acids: CASSPGQSLIHEQFF. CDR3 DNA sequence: TGTGCCAGCAGCCCGGGACAGAGCCTCATTCATGAGCAGTTCTTC.